These 4 T cell receptor beta chains came from one sample sequenced in a study of T cells in Graves' hyperthyroidism and ophthalmopathy. RNA transcripts gave rise to amplified TCR beta CDR3 regions. First-round RT-PCR of the TCR CDR3 relied on the HTBI primer set. TCRdb passed the multiplex PCR reads through MiXCR, listing each CDR3 protein once. The data show approximately 560,000 distinct CDR3 sequences, 15% to 18% seen once. The sequenced sample was blood. Receptors were obtained from a woman between 25 and 40 years old with Graves' hyperthyroidism.

V usage is TRBV27 and J usage is TRBJ2-7, with TRBD2 matching over 8 bases. Germline CDR1 and CDR2: MNHEY and SMNVEV (reference sequence). The length of the CDR3 is 14 residues. The junction had 6 bases not matched to a gene; V was cut back by 2 bases and J by 6 bases. CDR3 bases: TGTGCCAGCAGTTTAAGCGGGAGAGCCTTCGAGCAGTACTTC. The encoded protein is CASSLSGRAFEQYF.

This clonotype was counted ten times or more. This rearrangement joins TRBV30 to TRBJ1-5; D is perhaps TRBD1 (6 bases). The V gene's germline CDR1 is GTSNPN and CDR2 SVGIG (reference sequence). The CDR3 length is 13 residues. Deletions cut 5 bases from V and 5 bases from J, with 13 bases between. CDR3 in amino acids: CAWGTGFDQPQHF. The CDR3 region has the DNA TGTGCCTGGGGTACAGGGTTCGATCAGCCCCAGCATTTT.

This clonotype was detected ten times or more. The J gene is TRBJ2-3, the V gene TRBV28; D is unclear. This CDR3 is built from 15 residues. Germline lookup yields CDR1 MDHEN and CDR2 SYDVKM. V lost 2 bases, J lost 6 bases, and 15 bases lay in between. As DNA, the CDR3 is TGTGCCAGCAGTTTACCGATGCGAAGGGCGGATACGCAGTATTTT. It yields the protein CASSLPMRRADTQYF.

The chain carries TRBV6-2 or TRBV6-3 and TRBJ2-1; the D gene is possibly TRBD2 (5 bases). Germline CDR1 is MNHEY and CDR2 is SVGEGT. The CDR3 runs to 13 residues. V was cut by 7 bases and J by 3 bases, with 10 bases left in between. The CDR3 protein is CASNHRDYNEQFF. The CDR3 nucleotides are TGTGCCAGCAACCACCGGGACTACAATGAGCAGTTCTTC.